Below are 20 T cell receptor beta chains sequenced from a single sample in a study of blood T cell repertoires in COVID-19 (TCRdb year 2020). Library construction relied on the immunoSEQ multiplex PCR assay. What TCRdb holds here is the immuneACCESS table cut down to in-frame rearrangements. Part of the clones is not present; checked against another copy, under half of the missing clones reflect an unresolved V gene, and the others are unexplained. Across this sample there are around 300,000 clones, with about 90% seen only once. The top ten constitute about 5% of the sample. Sequencing input: PBMCs or T cells enriched from blood (not recorded which). Every receptor here comes from a man aged 25-45 years who had recovered from COVID-19.

The chain combines TRBV9 with TRBJ2-2; 7 nucleotides line up with TRBD2. CDR1 is SGDLS, CDR2 YYNGEE, per germline. The junction had 12 bases not matched to a gene; V was cut back by 2 bases and J by 5 bases. This CDR3 has 17 residues. DNA for the CDR3: TGTGCCAGCAGCGTTTTCAGCGGGGAGCTACGGACCGGGGAGCTGTTTTTT. This codes for CASSVFSGELRTGELFF. Full variable domain (remainder filled in from reference TRBV9 and TRBJ2-2): DSGVTQTPKHLITATGQRVTLRCSPRSGDLSVYWYQQSLDQGLQFLIQYYNGEERAKGNILERFSAQQFPDLHSELNLSSLELGDSALYFCASSVFSGELRTGELFFGEGSRLTVL.

The chain couples TRBV3-1 (or the pseudogene TRBV3-2) to TRBJ1-1; 7 bases align to TRBD1. The CDR3 is 16 residues long. With 2 bases clipped from V and 0 bases from J, the junction kept 6 bases outside the gene matches. CDR1 is LGHDT, CDR2 YNNKEL, per germline (reference sequence). The CDR3 reads CASSQNRGLLNTEAFF. CDR3 DNA: TGTGCCAGCAGCCAAAACAGGGGATTGCTGAACACTGAAGCTTTCTTT.

This chain connects TRBV5-1 to TRBJ2-3, with D possibly matching TRBD2 (5 bases). Germline V gene data show CDR1 as SGHRS and CDR2 as YFSETQ. Trimming removed 1 base from V and 0 bases from J, with 9 bases in between. The CDR3 sequence is 15 residues long. This CDR3 is CASSLNSVSTDTQYF. CDR3 nucleotide sequence: TGCGCCAGCAGCTTGAATAGCGTAAGCACAGATACGCAGTATTTT.

The chain links TRBV7-9 to TRBJ2-1, with TRBD1 matching 8 bases. The CDR3 is 19 amino acids. Germline CDR1 SEHNR, CDR2 FQNEAQ (reference sequence). V was clipped by 5 bases and J by 5 bases; unmatched bases: 20. Here the CDR3 DNA reads TGTGCCAGCAGCAAACGGGACAGGCCCTTGGAGGCCCTCGACAATGAGCAGTTCTTC. Protein product: CASSKRDRPLEALDNEQFF.

Here the CDR3 reads CATSDPSGGAFYEQFF. The CDR3 coding sequence is TGTGCCACCAGTGATCCCAGCGGGGGGGCCTTCTATGAGCAGTTCTTC. The chain employs TRBV24-1 and TRBJ2-1; TRBD2 aligns across 10 bases. The germline V gene encodes CDR1 KGHDR and CDR2 SFDVKD. The CDR3 totals 16 residues. V shed 3 bases and J 8 bases; nucleotides not matched to a gene: 9.

This chain links TRBV30 with TRBJ2-3, with TRBD2 matching over 8 bases. The germline V gene encodes CDR1 GTSNPN and CDR2 SVGIG (reference sequence). This CDR3 region has 15 residues. J gave up 6 bases and V 0 bases, and 8 bases lay outside the gene matches. The CDR3 coding sequence is TGTGCCTGGAGTGTACGAACGGGGGGGCCCGATACGCAGTATTTT. It is translated as CAWSVRTGGPDTQYF. Full variable domain (outside the CDR3, taken from reference TRBV30 and TRBJ2-3): SQTIHQWPATLVQPVGSPLSLECTVEGTSNPNLYWYRQAAGRGLQLLFYSVGIGQISSEVPQNLSASRPQDRQFILSSKKLLLSDSGFYLCAWSVRTGGPDTQYFGPGTRLTVL.

The chain employs TRBV27 and TRBJ1-1, with D possibly being TRBD1 (5 bases). Germline V CDR1 and CDR2: MNHEY, SMNVEV (reference sequence). The CDR3 has 14 residues. The V gene lost 4 bases and the J gene lost 5 bases, with 14 bases spanning the gap. The CDR3 protein is CASSWGRTLTEAFF. The CDR3 DNA is TGTGCCAGCAGTTGGGGCAGGACGTTGACTGAAGCTTTCTTT.

In DNA, the CDR3 is TGTGCCAGCAGTTTGTCCAGGGGGAGCAATCAGCCCCAGCATTTT. Its protein product is CASSLSRGSNQPQHF. V and J are TRBV28 and TRBJ1-5; 7 bases agree with TRBD1. Germline trimming cut 3 bases from V and 1 base from J; bases unmatched to any gene: 3. Germline V gene sequence: CDR1 MDHEN, CDR2 SYDVKM. This CDR3 is 15 amino acids long.

This chain uses TRBV24-1 with TRBJ2-3; D is perhaps TRBD2 (6 bases). V was trimmed by 9 bases and J by 5 bases, leaving 11 bases between them. There are 12 residues in the CDR3. Per the germline V gene, CDR1 is KGHDR and CDR2 is SFDVKD. This CDR3 reads CATEQGGDTQYF. CDR3 bases: TGTGCCACCGAGCAGGGAGGAGATACGCAGTATTTT.

V is TRBV19 and J is TRBJ2-1, with D unresolved. Germline values: CDR1 LNHDA, CDR2 SQIVND (reference sequence). V lost 6 bases, J lost 3 bases, and 12 bases lay in between. This CDR3 is built from 14 residues. The CDR3 reads CASRVVADYNEQFF. The DNA of the CDR3 is TGTGCCAGTAGAGTTGTAGCAGACTACAATGAGCAGTTCTTC.

The sample holds a few counts of this clone. The chain couples TRBV6-1 to TRBJ1-5; no clear D. Germline CDR1 MNHNS, CDR2 SASEGT. V gave up 2 bases and J gave up 2 bases, with 16 bases separating them. The CDR3 sequence is 17 residues long. CDR3 sequence (DNA): TGTGCCAGCAGTGAAAGTGGCCGACTTGCAGGCAATCAGCCCCAGCATTTT. This gives the protein CASSESGRLAGNQPQHF.

The chain joins TRBV21-1 to TRBJ1-5. TRBV21-1 is termed a pseudogene. This CDR3 is 10 amino acids long. The CDR3 loop is CARRVQPQHF. The CDR3, as DNA: TGTGCCCGGCGGGTGCAGCCCCAGCATTTT.

This clone appeared a single time. The chain links TRBV3-1 (or the pseudogene TRBV3-2) to TRBJ1-5, with TRBD1 matching over 7 bases. J lost 1 base, V lost 3 bases, and 0 bases had no gene match. The CDR3 is made up of 14 amino acids. Germline CDR1 reads LGHDT; CDR2 reads YNNKEL (reference sequence). The CDR3 reads CASSQGQSNQPQHF. In DNA form, the CDR3 reads TGTGCCAGCAGCCAGGGACAGAGCAATCAGCCCCAGCATTTT.

The V call is TRBV15, the J call TRBJ1-5, with D uncertain. The CDR3 length is 13 residues. Trimming stripped 0 bases from V and 7 bases from J, with 7 bases between. CDR1 is LNHNV, CDR2 YYDKDF, per germline (reference sequence). The CDR3 nucleotides read TGTGCCACCAGCAGAGATGGCCCCCAGCCCCAGCATTTT. Protein sequence: CATSRDGPQPQHF.

The CDR3 sequence: CASSFTGSYGYTF. The DNA for the CDR3 is TGTGCCAGCAGTTTCACAGGGAGCTATGGCTACACCTTC. The chain has TRBV28 and TRBJ1-2; D may be TRBD1 (6 bases). V was pared by 3 bases and J by 4 bases, with 9 bases between. CDR3 length: 13 amino acids. The germline V gene has CDR1 MDHEN and CDR2 SYDVKM.

This clone occurred once. This chain links TRBV10-1 with TRBJ2-3; tentatively, D is TRBD1 (6 bases). There are 15 residues in the CDR3. Deletions cut 0 bases from V and 5 bases from J, with 12 bases between. CDR1 is WNHNN, CDR2 SYGVQD, per germline (reference sequence). CDR3: CASSESTGHRDTQYF. The CDR3 DNA is TGCGCCAGCAGTGAGTCGACGGGACACAGAGATACGCAGTATTTT.

The genes are TRBV28 and TRBJ2-4, with 8 bases identical to TRBD2. V was clipped by 3 bases and J by 6 bases; unmatched bases: 4. The CDR3 is 14 amino acids. Looked up from germline, CDR1 is MDHEN and CDR2 is SYDVKM. In nucleotides, the CDR3 is TGTGCCAGCAGTTTCTCGGGAGGGACAAACATTCAGTACTTC. Translating it yields CASSFSGGTNIQYF.

The chain combines TRBV5-1 with TRBJ1-6; 9 bases match TRBD1. Per germline, CDR1 SGHRS and CDR2 YFSETQ. Trimming cost V 4 bases and J 6 bases; bases outside gene matches: 2. The CDR3 consists of 14 residues. The CDR3 sequence: CASSRGQGNSPLHF. The CDR3 coding sequence is TGCGCCAGCAGCCGGGGACAGGGTAATTCACCCCTCCACTTT.

This clone has a single count. V is TRBV6-2 or TRBV6-3 and J is TRBJ1-4; TRBD1 aligns across 7 bases. In germline, CDR1 is MNHEY, CDR2 SVGEGT. Germline trimming cut 6 bases from V and 6 bases from J; bases unmatched to any gene: 19. This CDR3 comprises 18 residues. In nucleotides, the CDR3 is TGTGCCAGCAGCTCCTCTAAGACAGGGACGTCCGACTATGAAAAACTGTTTTTT. It yields the protein CASSSSKTGTSDYEKLFF.

The rearrangement joins TRBV5-1 to TRBJ2-5; 7 positions agree with TRBD1. CDR3 size: 15 residues. J was trimmed by 2 bases and V by 0 bases; bases with no gene match: 4. Germline V gives CDR1 SGHRS, CDR2 YFSETQ. The CDR3 loop is CASSLAGQRQETQYF. The CDR3 DNA reads TGCGCCAGCAGCTTGGCGGGACAGAGACAAGAGACCCAGTACTTC.